This entry features one TCR beta chain sequence. These data originate in a study of beta chain features in type 1 diabetes. What was sequenced were expressed TCRB transcripts, since all of the isolated RNA had been reverse transcribed. Measured with immunoSEQ multiplex PCR; TCRdb has only the in-frame clones, and not every one. The sample includes 130,000 to 150,000 clones, less than 11% of them seen just once. Trimming shortened V by 5 bases and J by 4 bases, and 6 bases separated the two germline ends. This CDR3 has 12 amino acids. Germline CDR1 MNHEY, CDR2 SVGAGI. The source of this sequence is a man aged 18 to 30 in good health. Sample: naive CD4+ T cells from blood. The chain couples TRBV6-5 to TRBJ1-5; a possible D gene is TRBD1 (5 bases). CDR3 DNA sequence: TGTGCCAGCAGTGGGGGGAATCAGCCCCAGCATTTT. Translated, it gives CASSGGNQPQHF.